A single sample gave rise to the 11 T cell receptor beta chains below, sequenced in a study of cytomegalovirus exposure and HLA in healthy donors. The PCR used 60 Vbeta and 13 Jbeta primers. Measured with immunoSEQ multiplex PCR; TCRdb has only the in-frame clones, and not every one. The sample lists 110,000 or so clones, over 55% seen once, with roughly 8.3% in the top ten. Sample: PBMCs. All receptors derive from a man aged 18-30 years in good health and CMV-seropositive.

The rearrangement joins TRBV21-1 to TRBJ2-7; the DNA was not compared with TRBD2, the D call given in the table. TRBV21-1 represents a pseudogene. This CDR3 is 14 amino acids long. The CDR3 is CASSKSKRYYEQYV. CDR3 coding DNA: TGTGCCAGCAGCAAGTCGAAGCGGTACTACGAGCAGTACGTC.

This sequence joins TRBV11-2 and TRBJ2-7; TRBD1 matches at 9 bases. The length of the CDR3 is 17 residues. Germline V gene sequence: CDR1 SGHAT, CDR2 FQNNGV. J gave up 6 bases and V 5 bases, and 17 bases lay outside the gene matches. CDR3 loop: CASSDRDRVIAVVEQYF. CDR3 bases: TGTGCCAGCAGCGATCGGGACAGGGTCATTGCTGTGGTCGAGCAGTACTTC.

This clone was recorded only once. V gene TRBV19 combines with J gene TRBJ1-2, with D possibly TRBD1 on 6 matching bases. Germline loops: CDR1 LNHDA, CDR2 SQIVND (reference sequence). Trimming cost V 3 bases and J 6 bases, with 14 bases left between them. The CDR3 is 14 residues long. CDR3 loop: CASSIGQRLDGYTF. For the CDR3, the DNA is TGTGCCAGTAGTATTGGACAGCGACTGGATGGCTACACCTTC.

The V call is TRBV6-5, the J call TRBJ2-5; 7 nucleotides match TRBD2. V was pared by 4 bases and J by 2 bases, with 7 bases of the junction left unmatched. Germline CDR1 and CDR2: MNHEY and SVGAGI. There are 15 residues in the CDR3. CDR3 in amino acids: CASSSRGAGQETQYF. CDR3 DNA: TGTGCCAGCAGTTCCCGGGGAGCGGGGCAAGAGACCCAGTACTTC.

The chain has TRBV14 and TRBJ2-7, with D possibly TRBD2 on 6 matching bases. CDR1 and CDR2 from the germline V gene are SGHDN and FVKESK. Between the trimmed V and J ends, which lost 0 bases and 0 bases, there was a span of 9 bases. There are 15 residues in the CDR3. CDR3 sequence (DNA): TGTGCCAGCAGCCAAGATGGAGGGAGCTCCTACGAGCAGTACGTC. Amino acids: CASSQDGGSSYEQYV.

The chain employs TRBV30 and TRBJ2-3, with D possibly being TRBD2 (6 bases). The CDR3 loop spans 13 amino acids. CDR1 is GTSNPN, CDR2 SVGIG, per germline (reference sequence). Trimming removed 1 base at V and 1 base at J, with 6 bases between. As DNA, the CDR3 is TGTGCCTGGAGTGGCGGGGGCACAGATACGCAGTATTTT. As protein: CAWSGGGTDTQYF. Full variable domain (outside the CDR3, taken from reference TRBV30 and TRBJ2-3): SQTIHQWPATLVQPVGSPLSLECTVEGTSNPNLYWYRQAAGRGLQLLFYSVGIGQISSEVPQNLSASRPQDRQFILSSKKLLLSDSGFYLCAWSGGGTDTQYFGPGTRLTVL.

In this sample, this clone turned up a few times. The chain is built from TRBV5-4 and TRBJ1-6; 7 bases align to TRBD1. Germline CDR1 reads SGHNT; CDR2 reads YYREEE (reference sequence). The ends lost 5 bases at V and 9 bases at J; junction bases unmatched: 8. The CDR3 runs 14 residues. CDR3 loop: CASRSGTVTSPLHF. DNA of the CDR3: TGTGCCAGCAGGTCCGGGACAGTGACTTCACCCCTCCACTTT.

The chain couples TRBV11-3 to TRBJ2-7, with TRBD1 matching over 7 bases. V lost 3 bases and J lost 3; bases outside the gene matches: 5. Germline-derived CDR1 and CDR2 are SGHNT and YENEEA. The CDR3 contains 14 residues. CDR3 coding DNA: TGTGCCAGCAGCTTCGGACAGGACCTCTACGAGCAGTACTTC. It is translated as CASSFGQDLYEQYF.

This chain joins TRBV6-5 and TRBJ1-2, with a weak D call TRBD1 (5 bases). The V end was cut by 9 bases, the J end by 7 bases, with 18 bases between. CDR1 MNHEY and CDR2 SVGAGI come from the germline V gene. This CDR3 is 13 amino acids long. The CDR3 sequence is CASRPEGGGGYTF. DNA of the CDR3: TGTGCCAGTCGCCCGGAGGGTGGGGGTGGCTACACCTTC.

The chain has TRBV4-1 and TRBJ2-5; 7 bases are shared with TRBD2. CDR3 length: 16 amino acids. The J segment lost 5 bases and the V segment lost 1 base, leaving 10 bases of the junction unmatched. Germline V CDR1 and CDR2: MGHRA, YSYEKL. In DNA, the CDR3 is TGCGCCAGCAGCCAAGGGGAGGGACTCTATGGGGAGACCCAGTACTTC. The encoded protein is CASSQGEGLYGETQYF.

This clone was recorded once. CDR3 nucleotides: TGTGCCAGCAGCTTACCCCTGACTAGTTATGGGTTACAAGGTGAGCAGTTCTTC. This codes for CASSLPLTSYGLQGEQFF. The chain joins TRBV11-2 to TRBJ2-1; the D gene is possibly TRBD2 (6 bases). Trimming took 2 bases from V and 9 from J, leaving 26 bases between them. The germline gives CDR1 SGHAT, CDR2 FQNNGV. The length of the CDR3 is 18 residues.